The present T cell receptor (beta chain) was sequenced within a study of cytomegalovirus exposure and HLA in healthy donors. Whole-study context: The same platform was used for the 120 or so validation repertoires as for the roughly 670 first-cohort repertoires, as reported in a later analysis. Study results and caveats: Generally TCR sequences proved uncommon, though certain public TCRs appeared in numerous donors.

Notes on this clone: Its specificity is unknown.

Sequencing used immunoSEQ multiplex PCR; TCRdb keeps in-frame clones, though not all of them. Of a few hundred thousand clones listed, roughly 86% are singletons. The CDR3 covers 13 residues. Trimming took off 5 bases at V and 3 bases at J, with 8 bases between the two ends. Germline values: CDR1 KGHSH, CDR2 LQKENI. The specimen was PBMCs. The genes are TRBV18 and TRBJ1-3; a possible D gene is TRBD1 (5 bases). The sequence derives from a man aged 25 to 40 in good health and CMV-seronegative. Written as DNA, the CDR3 is TGTGCCAGCTCAGACAGTTTTGGAAACACCATATATTTT. Its protein product is CASSDSFGNTIYF.